The 23 T cell receptor beta chains reported below all come from one sample, sequenced in a study of blood T cell repertoires in COVID-19. Sequencing used immunoSEQ multiplex PCR; TCRdb keeps in-frame clones, though not all of them. Of approximately 90,000 clones in the sample, approximately 88% were seen once. Sequences were obtained from peripheral blood. The receptors here all came from a woman at least 80 years old with active or convalescent COVID-19.

The V gene is TRBV9, the J gene TRBJ2-3; no firm D call. The CDR3 is 12 amino acids. V lost 0 bases to trimming and J lost 3 bases, with 2 bases between them. CDR1 and CDR2 (germline): SGDLS, YYNGEE. As DNA, the CDR3 is TGTGCCAGCAGCGTAGTAACAGATACGCAGTATTTT. Translated: CASSVVTDTQYF. Full variable domain (outside the CDR3, taken from reference TRBV9 and TRBJ2-3): DSGVTQTPKHLITATGQRVTLRCSPRSGDLSVYWYQQSLDQGLQFLIQYYNGEERAKGNILERFSAQQFPDLHSELNLSSLELGDSALYFCASSVVTDTQYFGPGTRLTVL.

The chain is built from TRBV24-1 and TRBJ2-3; a possible D gene is TRBD2 (5 bases). Trimming removed 2 bases from V and 2 bases from J, with 10 bases in between. CDR3 length: 15 amino acids. CDR1 and CDR2 (germline): KGHDR, SFDVKD. This CDR3 reads CATSDYTGNTDTQYF. Here the CDR3 DNA reads TGTGCCACCAGTGATTACACCGGGAACACAGATACGCAGTATTTT.

The rearrangement joins TRBV27 to TRBJ2-3; the match to TRBD2 covers 9 bases. Germline CDR1 MNHEY, CDR2 SMNVEV (reference sequence). V shed 5 bases and J 0 bases; nucleotides not matched to a gene: 3. The CDR3 runs 15 residues. CDR3 coding DNA: TGTGCCAGCAGTCTCGGACTAGCGAGCACAGATACGCAGTATTTT. Amino acids: CASSLGLASTDTQYF.

The V call is TRBV6-5, the J call TRBJ2-1, with TRBD2 identical over 9 bases. The CDR3 has 13 residues. Germline assignment: CDR1 MNHEY and CDR2 SVGAGI. Trimming took 7 bases from V and 7 from J; bases not matched to a gene: 5. The CDR3 loop reads CASTSGARNEQFF. The CDR3 nucleotides read TGTGCCAGCACTAGCGGGGCGAGAAATGAGCAGTTCTTC.

This chain uses TRBV9 with TRBJ2-3; weak D call: TRBD2 (5 bases). V lost 0 bases, J lost 2 bases, and 13 bases lay in between. The CDR3 runs 16 residues. The germline V gene has CDR1 SGDLS and CDR2 YYNGEE. For the CDR3, the DNA is TGTGCCAGCAGCGTAGTACCGGCGGGCCCCACAGATACGCAGTATTTT. This gives the protein CASSVVPAGPTDTQYF.

This clone was detected once. V gene TRBV5-1 combines with J gene TRBJ2-1, with 9 bases aligning to TRBD1. Trimming at V came to 4 bases and at J to 7 bases, leaving 6 bases not matched to a gene. CDR3 size: 14 residues. The germline gives CDR1 SGHRS, CDR2 YFSETQ. The chain's CDR3 is CASSPWDRVNEQFF. The DNA for the CDR3 is TGCGCCAGCAGCCCATGGGACAGGGTAAATGAGCAGTTCTTC.

This clone was observed once. This chain connects TRBV30 to TRBJ1-3; D is perhaps TRBD1 (5 bases). The CDR3 extends over 13 amino acids. Germline values: CDR1 GTSNPN, CDR2 SVGIG (reference sequence). Deletions cut 4 bases from V and 5 bases from J, with 12 bases between. The CDR3: CAWTPRGRNTIYF. CDR3 nucleotide sequence: TGTGCCTGGACTCCTCGGGGGAGAAACACCATATATTTT. The whole variable domain, remainder taken from reference TRBV30 and TRBJ1-3, is SQTIHQWPATLVQPVGSPLSLECTVEGTSNPNLYWYRQAAGRGLQLLFYSVGIGQISSEVPQNLSASRPQDRQFILSSKKLLLSDSGFYLCAWTPRGRNTIYFGEGSWLTVV.

The sample holds a few counts of this clone. The gene calls are TRBV6-2 or TRBV6-3 and TRBJ1-5; 7 bases fit TRBD1. This CDR3 comprises 15 residues. Unmatched junction bases numbered 6, after V lost 5 bases and J lost 2 bases. Germline-derived CDR1 and CDR2 are MNHEY and SVGEGT. CDR3 region: CASSTRGLGNQPQHF. The CDR3 nucleotides read TGTGCCAGCAGTACAAGGGGGCTTGGCAATCAGCCCCAGCATTTT.

This sequence joins TRBV6-5 and TRBJ1-1; D gene unclear. The germline V and J ends were trimmed by 6 bases and 3 bases, with 14 bases remaining between them. The CDR3 loop spans 14 amino acids. CDR1 MNHEY and CDR2 SVGAGI come from the germline V gene. Here the CDR3 DNA reads TGTGCCAGCAGCATACTGCGGGAGGACACTGAAGCTTTCTTT. It encodes CASSILREDTEAFF.

This clone was picked up one time. J is TRBJ2-7 and V is TRBV28, with 7 positions matching TRBD1. The trim removed 5 bases at V and 4 bases at J, leaving 11 bases unmatched. CDR3 length: 15 residues. From germline, CDR1 is MDHEN and CDR2 SYDVKM. The CDR3 DNA sequence: TGTGCCAGCAGTAGCATAGGACAGGCAGAGTACGAGCAGTACTTC. Its protein is CASSSIGQAEYEQYF.

This clone was detected a few times. The CDR3 spells CASSIRSGQLNEKLFF. DNA for the CDR3: TGTGCCAGTAGTATAAGGTCGGGACAGCTTAATGAAAAACTGTTTTTT. The rearrangement links TRBV19 to TRBJ1-4; 7 bases match TRBD1. Trimming removed 2 bases from V and 4 bases from J; junction bases left unmatched: 7. Germline CDR1 and CDR2: LNHDA and SQIVND (reference sequence). The CDR3 consists of 16 residues.

The chain has TRBV30 and TRBJ2-1; no clear D. Trimming removed 5 bases from V and 0 bases from J, with 8 bases in between. Germline values: CDR1 GTSNPN, CDR2 SVGIG (reference sequence). The CDR3 consists of 13 residues. The CDR3 sequence: CAWRSYSYNEQFF. The DNA for the CDR3 is TGTGCCTGGCGGTCCTACTCCTACAATGAGCAGTTCTTC.

The chain couples TRBV5-1 to TRBJ1-1; D is unclear. This CDR3 has 16 amino acids. Per germline, CDR1 SGHRS and CDR2 YFSETQ. Trimming removed 0 bases at V and 4 bases at J, with 16 bases between. The CDR3 loop is CASSLAGLGGSTEAFF. The CDR3, as DNA: TGCGCCAGCAGCTTGGCTGGACTGGGAGGAAGCACTGAAGCTTTCTTT.

This clone was found a few times. This chain connects TRBV5-1 to TRBJ1-2; the D is unclear. Germline assignment: CDR1 SGHRS and CDR2 YFSETQ. V lost 0 bases to trimming and J lost 1 base, with 10 bases between them. The CDR3 consists of 15 residues. DNA of the CDR3: TGCGCCAGCAGCTTGGTATCAGGATTTAACTATGGCTACACCTTC. Translation: CASSLVSGFNYGYTF.

This clone was seen only once. V and J are TRBV2 and TRBJ2-3, with D unclear. This CDR3 spans 12 amino acids. Trimming removed 6 bases at V and 3 bases at J, with 7 bases between. The germline V gene encodes CDR1 SNHLY and CDR2 FYNNEI. The CDR3 spells CASRRVTDTQYF. For the CDR3, the DNA is TGTGCCAGCAGGAGAGTGACAGATACGCAGTATTTT.

The chain recombines TRBV3-1 (or the pseudogene TRBV3-2) with TRBJ2-7; weak D call: TRBD2 (6 bases). This CDR3 is 15 amino acids long. Germline loops: CDR1 LGHDT, CDR2 YNNKEL (reference sequence). V was trimmed by 4 bases and J by 0 bases, leaving 13 bases between them. This chain's CDR3 is CASSRGGMGSYEQYF. CDR3 sequence (DNA): TGTGCCAGCAGCCGGGGCGGGATGGGCTCCTACGAGCAGTACTTC.

The CDR3 loop is CASSSRDTYEQYF. For the CDR3, the DNA is TGTGCCAGCTCATCCCGGGACACTTACGAGCAGTACTTC. The V and J genes are TRBV18 and TRBJ2-7; D is possibly TRBD1 (6 bases). The CDR3 runs to 13 residues. V dropped 5 bases and J dropped 4 bases, with 12 bases sitting between them. Germline CDR1 reads KGHSH; CDR2 reads LQKENI.

This sequence joins TRBV3-1 (or the pseudogene TRBV3-2) and TRBJ2-4; unclear D gene. This CDR3 has 15 residues. Trimming removed 0 bases from V and 6 bases from J, with 12 bases in between. Germline-derived CDR1 and CDR2 are LGHDT and YNNKEL (reference sequence). CDR3 in amino acids: CASSQDWAGSNIQYF. The CDR3 DNA follows: TGTGCCAGCAGCCAAGATTGGGCTGGATCAAACATTCAGTACTTC.

This clone was picked up one time. The V call is TRBV28, the J call TRBJ1-2; the D gene is possibly TRBD1 (5 bases). In germline, CDR1 is MDHEN, CDR2 SYDVKM. Trimming pared 5 bases from V and 5 bases from J, leaving 21 bases between. The CDR3 loop spans 16 amino acids. CDR3 sequence reads: CASSLTTGARVYGYTF. The CDR3 DNA reads as TGTGCCAGCAGTCTGACCACAGGAGCCCGGGTTTATGGCTACACCTTC.

V and J are TRBV5-1 and TRBJ1-3, with D maybe TRBD1 (6 bases). CDR1 is SGHRS and CDR2 is YFSETQ in the germline V gene. This CDR3 spans 16 amino acids. V shed 4 bases and J shed 0 bases, with 14 bases lying between them. The CDR3 is CASSPRGGASGNTIYF. In nucleotides, the CDR3 is TGCGCCAGCAGCCCCCGTGGGGGGGCCTCTGGAAACACCATATATTTT.

This chain joins TRBV2 and TRBJ2-2; possibly TRBD1 for D (6 bases). The germline V and J ends were trimmed by 10 bases and 6 bases, with 36 bases remaining between them. CDR1 and CDR2 (germline): SNHLY, FYNNEI. The CDR3 consists of 20 residues. CDR3 DNA sequence: TGTGCCACCCCGAAAATCCGTAAACAGGTCCGACCTCCAGGGGCCGGGGAGCTGTTTTTT. Translating it yields CATPKIRKQVRPPGAGELFF.

The chain couples TRBV29-1 to TRBJ2-5; the D is unclear. The V and J ends lost 6 bases and 5 bases respectively, with 16 bases between them. This CDR3 has 13 amino acids. CDR1 and CDR2 (germline): SQVTM, ANQGSEA. For the CDR3, the DNA is TGCAGCGTCGGTTGGTCCGAGGAGGAGACCCAGTACTTC. It translates to CSVGWSEEETQYF.

This chain joins TRBV11-2 and TRBJ2-5; D remains ambiguous. V lost 1 base, J lost 4 bases, and 13 bases lay in between. Germline CDR1 is SGHAT and CDR2 is FQNNGV. The CDR3 has 15 residues. CDR3 DNA sequence: TGTGCCAGCAGCTTAGCTTTCAGTACCCCAGAGACCCAGTACTTC. Translation gives CASSLAFSTPETQYF.